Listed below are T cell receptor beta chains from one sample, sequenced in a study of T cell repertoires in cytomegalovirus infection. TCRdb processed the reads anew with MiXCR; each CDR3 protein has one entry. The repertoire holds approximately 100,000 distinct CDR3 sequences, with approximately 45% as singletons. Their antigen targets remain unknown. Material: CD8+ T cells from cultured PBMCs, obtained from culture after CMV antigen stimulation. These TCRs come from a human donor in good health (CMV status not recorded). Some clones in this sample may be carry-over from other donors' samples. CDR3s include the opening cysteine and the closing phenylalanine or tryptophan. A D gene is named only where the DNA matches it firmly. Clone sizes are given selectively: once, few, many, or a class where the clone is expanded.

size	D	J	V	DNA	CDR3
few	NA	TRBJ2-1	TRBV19	TGTGCCAGTAGTATCCGGGACGGAGCCTACAATGAGCAGTTCTTC	CASSIRDGAYNEQFF
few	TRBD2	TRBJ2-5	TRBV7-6	TGTGCCAGCAGCTTAGAAGCGGGACCACGGGAGACCCAGTACTTC	CASSLEAGPRETQYF
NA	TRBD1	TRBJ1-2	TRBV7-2	TGTGCCAGCAGCCATCTACCGGGACAGGGTATACCGGGCTACACCTTC	CASSHLPGQGIPGYTF
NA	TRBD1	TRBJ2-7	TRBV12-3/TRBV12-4	TGTGCCAGTGGACAGGACCTCTACGAGCAGTACTTC	CASGQDLYEQYF
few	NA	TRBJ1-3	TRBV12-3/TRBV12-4	TGTGCCAGCAGCTGGGGGGCAGCCTCTGGAAACACCATATATTTT	CASSWGAASGNTIYF
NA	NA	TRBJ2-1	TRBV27	NA	CASSFGPGYEQFF
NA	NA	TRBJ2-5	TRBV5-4	TGTGCCAGCAGCTCGGTAGCAGAACAAGAGACCCAGTACTTC	CASSSVAEQETQYF
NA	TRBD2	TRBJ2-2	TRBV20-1	TGCAGTGCTACAAAAACTCGGGGGGGTAGCACCGGGGAGCTGTTTTTT	CSATKTRGGSTGELFF
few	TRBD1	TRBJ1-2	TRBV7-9	TGTGCCAGCAGGAAAGATCTGGGACAGGGGGCGGAAGGCTACACCTTC	CASRKDLGQGAEGYTF
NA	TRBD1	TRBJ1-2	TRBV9	TGTGCCAGCAGCGTACCCGGACAGGAAGGGACCTATGGCTACACCTTC	CASSVPGQEGTYGYTF
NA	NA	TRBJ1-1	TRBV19	TGTGCCAGTAGTATAGAGGTTCAGGCCGCCACTGAAGCTTTCTTT	CASSIEVQAATEAFF
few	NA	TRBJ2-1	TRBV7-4	TGTGCGGGACTGGGCGGGGAATACAATGAGCAGTTCTTC	CAGLGGEYNEQFF
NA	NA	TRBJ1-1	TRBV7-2	TGTGCCAGCAGCCCCCCCGGGTGGGACACTGAAGCTTTCTTT	CASSPPGWDTEAFF
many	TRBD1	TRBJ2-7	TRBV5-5	TGTGCCAGCAGCTTCGGGACAGGGGGCTACGAGCAGTACTTC	CASSFGTGGYEQYF
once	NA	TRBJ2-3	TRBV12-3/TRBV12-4	TGTGCCAGCAGTCCCGACAGACTTGCCACAGATACGCAGTATTTT	CASSPDRLATDTQYF
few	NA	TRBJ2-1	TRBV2	TGTGCCAGCAGTGCTACAGCCTCCTACAATGAGCAGTTCTTC	CASSATASYNEQFF
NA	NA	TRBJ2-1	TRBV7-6	TGTGCCAGCAGCTTCTCTAGCTCCTGCAATGAGCAGTTCTTC	CASSFSSSCNEQFF
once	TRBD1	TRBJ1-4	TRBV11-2	TGTGCCAGCAGCTTAACCAGGACAGGGAGGGACGAAAAACTGTTTTTT	CASSLTRTGRDEKLFF
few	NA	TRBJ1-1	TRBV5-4	TGTGCCAGCAGCGCCATCGAGGATGGGTTGACTGAAGCTTTCTTT	CASSAIEDGLTEAFF
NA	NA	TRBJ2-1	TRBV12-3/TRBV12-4	TGTGCCAGCAGTCGCAGACAGATCAATGAGCAGTTCTTC	CASSRRQINEQFF
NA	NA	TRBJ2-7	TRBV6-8	TGTGCCAGCAGTTACTATCACAGGACACCCAACTACGAGCAGTACTTC	CASSYYHRTPNYEQYF
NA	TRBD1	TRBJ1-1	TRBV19	TGTGCCAGTAGTATTGGGCTGACAGGGACGGAAGCTTTCTTT	CASSIGLTGTEAFF
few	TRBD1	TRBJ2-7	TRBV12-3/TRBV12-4	TGTGCCAGCAGCACTTGGACAGGGGGTTTTCCCTACGAGCAGTACTTC	CASSTWTGGFPYEQYF
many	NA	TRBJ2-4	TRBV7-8	TGTGCCAGCAGCTTAGATGCAGGGGTTGACATTCAGTACTTC	CASSLDAGVDIQYF
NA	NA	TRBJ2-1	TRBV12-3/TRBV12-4	TGTGCCAGCAGTCCCTCCGCTCCGAGCTCCTACAATGAGCAGTTCTTC	CASSPSAPSSYNEQFF
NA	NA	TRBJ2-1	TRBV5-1	TGCGCCAGCCGGGGCCAGTTTGATGAGCAGTTCTTC	CASRGQFDEQFF
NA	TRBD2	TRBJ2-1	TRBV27	TGTGCCAGCAGTTTGGGCGGGGGGGGCCACAATGAGCAGTTCTTC	CASSLGGGGHNEQFF
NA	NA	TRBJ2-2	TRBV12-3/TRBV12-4	TGTGCCAGCAGCCTCAAAGGAATCACCGGGGAGCTGTTTTTT	CASSLKGITGELFF
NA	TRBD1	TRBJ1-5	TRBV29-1	TGCAGCGTTGGGACAGGTCACACTCAGCCCCAGCATTTT	CSVGTGHTQPQHF
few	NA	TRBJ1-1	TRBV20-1	TGCAGTGCTAGCCGGGACACAGACACTGAAGCTTTCTTT	CSASRDTDTEAFF
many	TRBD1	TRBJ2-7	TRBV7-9	TGTGCCAGCAGCTCATTCCGGGACAGGGAGGGCTACGAGCAGTACTTC	CASSSFRDREGYEQYF
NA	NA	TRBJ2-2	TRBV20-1	TGCAGTGGCCGGAGGCAGGGACGAACCGGGGAGCTGTTTTTT	CSGRRQGRTGELFF
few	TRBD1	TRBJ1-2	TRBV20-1	TGCAGTGCTGGACAGGGGGGAAATAACTATGGCTACACCTTC	CSAGQGGNNYGYTF
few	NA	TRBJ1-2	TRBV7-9	TGTGCCAGCAGCGACTTGGTGGGGATTGTAGGCTATGGCTACACCTTC	CASSDLVGIVGYGYTF
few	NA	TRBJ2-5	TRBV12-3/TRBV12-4	TGTGCCAGCAGTTTAAGACCGTTAGGGGAGACCCAGTACTTC	CASSLRPLGETQYF
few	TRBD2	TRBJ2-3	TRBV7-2	TGTGCCAGCAGCTTAACCGGCCGTAGCGGGGGTAATACGCAGTATTTT	CASSLTGRSGGNTQYF
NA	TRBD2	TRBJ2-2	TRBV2	TGTGCCAGCAGTGAAGCGCTGTTAGCGGGGAGCACCGGGGAGCTGTTTTTT	CASSEALLAGSTGELFF
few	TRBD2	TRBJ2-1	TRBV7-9	TGTGCCAGCAGCGTAGAGATCGGAGCGGGGGCCGCCTACAATGAGCAGTTCTTC	CASSVEIGAGAAYNEQFF
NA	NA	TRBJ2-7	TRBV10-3	TGTGCCATCAGTGCCCCCCCGGACAGTCCCCGTTACGAGCAGTACTTC	CAISAPPDSPRYEQYF
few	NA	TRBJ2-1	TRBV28	TGTGCCAGTTCATCGCCCCGCTACAATGAGCAGTTCTTC	CASSSPRYNEQFF
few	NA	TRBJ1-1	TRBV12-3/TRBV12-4	TGTGCCAGCAGTTTAGCGCTAGGGCAGAGCAACACTGAAGCTTTCTTT	CASSLALGQSNTEAFF
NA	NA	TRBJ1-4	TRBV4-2	TGTGCCAGCAGCCAAGAACAGGGAAAGGCAACTAATGAAAAACTGTTTTTT	CASSQEQGKATNEKLFF
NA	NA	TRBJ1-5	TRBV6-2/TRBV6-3	TGTGCCAGCAGTGACCCCGGCAGTCAGCCCCAGCATTTT	CASSDPGSQPQHF
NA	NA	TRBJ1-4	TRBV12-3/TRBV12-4	TGTGCCAGCAGTCTTCAGCCGGGCCCCGAAAAACTGTTTTTT	CASSLQPGPEKLFF
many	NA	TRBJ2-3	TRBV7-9	TGTGCCAGCAGCTTAGTCGGACTGAGCACAGATACGCAGTATTTT	CASSLVGLSTDTQYF
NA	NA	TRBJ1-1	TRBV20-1	TGCAGTGCTATAACCTGGGGCAACACTGAAGCTTTCTTT	CSAITWGNTEAFF
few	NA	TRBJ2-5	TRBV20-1	TGCAGTGCCCAGACAGGTGGGGAGACCCAGTACTTC	CSAQTGGETQYF
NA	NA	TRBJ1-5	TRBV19	TGTGCCAGTAGTATAGATCGAGGCAGGGGACCCAATCAGCCCCAGCATTTT	CASSIDRGRGPNQPQHF
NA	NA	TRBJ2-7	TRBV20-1	TGCAGTGCTAGAGAAACTCAGGGGATGGCCTACGAGCAGTACTTC	CSARETQGMAYEQYF
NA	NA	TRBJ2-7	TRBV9	TGTGCCAGCAGCGTAGACGGGAGCCTTCCGGACGAGCAGTACTTC	CASSVDGSLPDEQYF
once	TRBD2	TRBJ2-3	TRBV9	TGTGCCAGCAGCGTAGAGAGTAGCGGGGGGGGCAACACAGATACGCAGTATTTT	CASSVESSGGGNTDTQYF
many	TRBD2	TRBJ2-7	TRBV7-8	TGTGCCAGCAGCTCGGGACTAGTCTACGAGCAGTACTTC	CASSSGLVYEQYF
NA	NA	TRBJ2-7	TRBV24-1	TGTGCCACCAGCGGACGGACCTACGAGCAGTACTTC	CATSGRTYEQYF